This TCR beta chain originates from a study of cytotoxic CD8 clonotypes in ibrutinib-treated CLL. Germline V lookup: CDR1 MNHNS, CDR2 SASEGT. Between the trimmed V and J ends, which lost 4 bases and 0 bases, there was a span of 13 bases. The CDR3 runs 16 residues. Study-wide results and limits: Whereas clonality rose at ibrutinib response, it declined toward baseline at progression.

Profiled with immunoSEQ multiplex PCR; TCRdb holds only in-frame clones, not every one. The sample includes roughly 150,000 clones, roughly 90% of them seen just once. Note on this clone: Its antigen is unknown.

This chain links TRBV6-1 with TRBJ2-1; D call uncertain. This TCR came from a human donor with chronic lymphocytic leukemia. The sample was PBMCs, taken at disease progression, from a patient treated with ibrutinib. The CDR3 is CASSGYRASSYNEQFF. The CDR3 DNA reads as TGTGCCAGCAGTGGCTACCGGGCCAGCTCCTACAATGAGCAGTTCTTC.